The 32 T cell receptor beta chains listed next were all sequenced from one sample in a study of blood T cells in healthy people across ages. With a J-beta primer mix and a sample-barcoded 5' primer, a second PCR ran about 7 to 11 cycles. MiXCR, applied by TCRdb to the 5' RACE reads, yields one record per CDR3 protein. The table shows 1 million or so distinct CDR3 sequences, with around 25% occurring only once. The sample was also linked to a second study, of T cells of mothers and their children.

The material sequenced was blood. The receptors stem from a girl aged 2 to 10 in good health.

This clonotype was detected a few times. This chain links TRBV27 with TRBJ2-3; either TRBD1 or TRBD2 may supply D (5 bases each). This CDR3 region has 15 residues. Germline V gene data show CDR1 as MNHEY and CDR2 as SMNVEV (reference sequence). Trimming removed 5 bases at V and 2 bases at J, with 14 bases between. CDR3 amino acids: CASSTRDRLTDTQYF. The CDR3 DNA follows: TGTGCCAGCAGTACTCGGGACCGACTCACAGATACGCAGTATTTT.

The genes are TRBV2 and TRBJ1-2; perhaps TRBD1 as D (6 bases). This CDR3 spans 16 amino acids. Germline loops: CDR1 SNHLY, CDR2 FYNNEI. V dropped 3 bases and J dropped 4 bases, with 18 bases sitting between them. As DNA, the CDR3 is TGTGCCAGCAGTGACCAGGACAGAACCCTCCTCTATGGCTACACCTTC. It is translated as CASSDQDRTLLYGYTF.

This clonotype was counted only a few times. V usage is TRBV7-8 and J usage is TRBJ2-1; TRBD2 aligns across 7 bases. V was pared by 3 bases and J by 2 bases, with 4 bases of the junction left unmatched. The CDR3 is 15 amino acids. Germline CDR1 reads SGHVS; CDR2 reads FQNEAQ. The CDR3 DNA reads as TGTGCCAGCAGCTTCGGACTAGACGCCTACAATGAGCAGTTCTTC. This translates into CASSFGLDAYNEQFF.

The sample holds many counts of this clonotype. The chain couples TRBV29-1 to TRBJ2-5; 7 bases match TRBD2. V was clipped by 1 base and J by 5 bases; unmatched bases: 4. The germline gives CDR1 SQVTM, CDR2 ANQGSEA. The CDR3 loop spans 13 amino acids. CDR3 nucleotide sequence: TGCAGCGTTGAAGGGGAGGGAGACGAGACCCAGTACTTC. It is translated as CSVEGEGDETQYF. The full variable domain, in which reference TRBV29-1 and TRBJ2-5 provide the parts outside the CDR3, is SAVISQKPSRDICQRGTSLTIQCQVDSQVTMMFWYRQQPGQSLTLIATANQGSEATYESGFVIDKFPISRPNLTFSTLTVSNMSPEDSSIYLCSVEGEGDETQYFGPGTRLLVL.

This clonotype was counted between two and nine times. The gene calls are TRBV28 and TRBJ2-7, with D tentatively TRBD2 (5 bases). Germline V gives CDR1 MDHEN, CDR2 SYDVKM. This CDR3 is 15 amino acids long. The V gene lost 6 bases and the J gene lost 4 bases, with 19 bases spanning the gap. CDR3 sequence: CASSLPILRDYEQYF. CDR3 nucleotides: TGTGCCAGCAGCCTCCCGATTCTGAGGGATTACGAGCAGTACTTC.

This clonotype has more than one count but fewer than ten. The chain couples TRBV28 to TRBJ2-2; D is possibly TRBD2 (5 bases). Trimming took off 5 bases at V and 6 bases at J, with 22 bases between the two ends. Germline CDR1 is MDHEN and CDR2 is SYDVKM. CDR3 length: 17 residues. The CDR3 here is CASSPARRLAGPGELFF. For the CDR3, the DNA is TGTGCCAGCAGTCCTGCTAGGCGGCTAGCTGGCCCCGGGGAGCTGTTTTTT.

The chain is built from TRBV6-1 and TRBJ2-1; TRBD2 aligns across 15 bases. The CDR3 totals 15 residues. V was clipped by 8 bases and J by 10 bases; unmatched bases: 9. The germline V gene encodes CDR1 MNHNS and CDR2 SASEGT. This chain's CDR3 is CASSGLAGGLNEQFF. The CDR3 DNA reads as TGTGCCAGCTCGGGACTAGCGGGGGGATTAAACGAGCAGTTCTTC.

The gene calls are TRBV10-2 and TRBJ2-5, with D uncertain. The CDR3 extends over 14 amino acids. With 6 bases removed from V and 7 bases from J, the gap between germline ends came to 18 bases. CDR1 is WSHSY and CDR2 is SAAADI in the germline V gene. The CDR3 spells CASRAVQKTATQYF. DNA of the CDR3: TGCGCCAGCAGGGCGGTTCAGAAGACGGCGACCCAGTACTTC.

This clonotype was picked up a small number of times. The CDR3 end shows no conserved phenylalanine or tryptophan, and so a read error is likely. The chain combines TRBV6-5 with TRBJ1-2; a possible D gene is TRBD1 (6 bases). There are 12 residues in the CDR3. Germline V gene lookup returns CDR1 MNHEY and CDR2 SVGAGI. V was clipped by 5 bases and J by 5 bases, with 9 bases between them. The CDR3 sequence: CASSQGHYGYTL. The CDR3 DNA follows: TGTGCCAGCAGTCAGGGACATTATGGCTACACCCTC.

This clonotype was seen only a few times. This chain connects TRBV28 to TRBJ2-2; 10 bases are shared with TRBD2. Germline lookup yields CDR1 MDHEN and CDR2 SYDVKM. V shed 5 bases, J shed 2 bases, and the junction held 8 bases outside the gene matches. The CDR3 totals 17 residues. The DNA for the CDR3 is TGTGCCAGCAGTCCCGAAACTAGCGGGATTAACACCGGGGAGCTGTTTTTT. It is translated as CASSPETSGINTGELFF.

This clonotype was picked up a small number of times. The gene calls are TRBV2 and TRBJ1-5, with 12 bases that match TRBD1. The CDR3 is 18 amino acids. Losses at the gene ends were 6 bases for V and 0 bases for J; bases not matched to a gene: 9. Germline V CDR1 and CDR2: SNHLY, FYNNEI. The CDR3 region is CASREPGQGANSNQPQHF. In DNA form, the CDR3 reads TGTGCCAGCAGGGAACCGGGACAGGGGGCGAATAGCAATCAGCCCCAGCATTTT.

This clonotype was counted a few times. The V call is TRBV10-3, the J call TRBJ2-5, with TRBD1 identical over 7 bases. The DNA end is more similar to TRBJ2-1, so the J call may be wrong. Germline CDR1 is ENHRY and CDR2 is SYGVKD. The CDR3 extends over 14 amino acids. CDR3: CAISLGQAYNEQFF. The CDR3, as DNA: TGTGCCATCAGCCTCGGACAGGCCTACAATGAGCAGTTCTTC.

Regarding this clonotype: In this CDR3 the conserved last residue, phenylalanine or tryptophan, is missing, so a read error is likely. The chain joins TRBV25-1 to TRBJ1-2; D uncertain. The CDR3 runs to 14 residues. In germline, CDR1 is MGHDK, CDR2 SYGVNS. V was cut by 4 bases and J by 2 bases, with 11 bases left in between. The CDR3 loop is CASSASRPNYGYTL. In DNA form, the CDR3 reads TGTGCCAGCAGTGCCTCCCGGCCAAACTATGGCTACACCCTC.

This clonotype was seen a few times. One junction end does not reproduce the germline sequence, and a read error may be involved. CDR3 DNA: TGCAGCGTTGAGAGCCGGCAGTCAAACACTGAAGCCTTCTTT. This translates into CSVESRQSNTEAFF. The V call is TRBV29-1, the J call TRBJ1-1, with D unclear. Per germline, CDR1 SQVTM and CDR2 ANQGSEA. The CDR3 length is 14 residues.

The table lists this clonotype with a few counts. The genes are TRBV5-1 and TRBJ2-1; TRBD2 aligns across 8 bases. The CDR3 runs 14 residues. In germline, CDR1 is SGHRS, CDR2 YFSETQ. J was trimmed by 7 bases and V by 2 bases; bases with no gene match: 5. CDR3: CASSLSGSQNEQFF. CDR3 bases: TGCGCCAGCAGCTTAAGCGGGAGTCAGAATGAGCAGTTCTTC.

This clonotype was observed a handful of times. V and J are TRBV7-2 and TRBJ2-7; D remains unclear. This CDR3 spans 13 amino acids. V lost 3 bases and J lost 5, with 11 bases in between. In germline, CDR1 is SGHTA, CDR2 FQGNSA. CDR3 protein: CASSFGALDEQYF. The CDR3 DNA reads as TGTGCCAGCAGCTTCGGTGCCCTAGACGAGCAGTACTTC.

The chain joins TRBV7-9 to TRBJ2-5; 7 nucleotides align to TRBD1. The CDR3 consists of 15 residues. V lost 5 bases and J lost 4; bases outside the gene matches: 10. Looked up from germline, CDR1 is SEHNR and CDR2 is FQNEAQ (reference sequence). The CDR3 loop reads CASSPTGVGRETQYF. The CDR3 DNA reads TGTGCCAGCAGCCCTACAGGGGTAGGAAGAGAGACCCAGTACTTC.

This rearrangement joins TRBV7-9 to TRBJ2-1; 11 bases map to TRBD2. CDR3 length equals 15 residues. Germline CDR1 and CDR2: SEHNR and FQNEAQ (reference sequence). V dropped 5 bases and J dropped 8; count of bases not matched to a gene: 8. The CDR3 DNA follows: TGTGCCAGCAGCAGCCTTAGCGGGAGGGAGGATGAGCAGTTCTTC. This encodes CASSSLSGREDEQFF.

This clonotype was seen a few times. This chain uses TRBV6-5 with TRBJ1-2; D is ambiguous. The V gene's germline CDR1 is MNHEY and CDR2 SVGAGI. The ends were cut back, 7 bases at V and 1 base at J, with 10 bases in the middle. CDR3 size: 13 residues. In nucleotides, the CDR3 is TGTGCCAGCATGAGACCCTATAACTATGGCTACACCTTC. Amino acid sequence: CASMRPYNYGYTF.

This clonotype was found once. The chain couples TRBV5-1 to TRBJ1-2; D remains unclear. CDR3 size: 14 residues. V was shortened by 0 bases and J by 4 bases, with 10 bases between the two germline ends. The V gene's germline CDR1 is SGHRS and CDR2 YFSETQ. CDR3 DNA: TGCGCCAGCAGCTTGGAGTGGGGAAGCTATGGCTACACCTTC. Amino acid sequence: CASSLEWGSYGYTF.

This clonotype was seen just once. The CDR3 DNA is TGTGCCAGCAGCCTCCGGACAGAGCCCTACAATGAGCAGTTCTTC. It encodes CASSLRTEPYNEQFF. The chain employs TRBV11-2 and TRBJ2-1, with a tentative D call TRBD1 (6 bases). In germline, CDR1 is SGHAT, CDR2 FQNNGV. The CDR3 has 15 amino acids. V was shortened by 5 bases and J by 2 bases, with 13 bases between the two germline ends.

This chain connects TRBV24-1 to TRBJ2-2, with a weak D call TRBD1 (5 bases). Germline lookup yields CDR1 KGHDR and CDR2 SFDVKD. V shed 5 bases and J shed 5 bases, with 14 bases lying between them. The length of the CDR3 is 15 residues. CDR3 amino acids: CATSGRGPDTGELFF. CDR3 DNA sequence: TGTGCCACCAGTGGAAGGGGCCCGGATACCGGGGAGCTGTTTTTT.

This chain connects TRBV15 to TRBJ2-5; perhaps TRBD1 as D (6 bases). The CDR3 runs to 15 residues. The V and J ends lost 2 bases and 11 bases respectively, with 21 bases between them. Germline CDR1 is LNHNV and CDR2 is YYDKDF (reference sequence). CDR3 bases: TGTGCCACCAGCAGACTTGAGGACCACCCAGGGGAGCAGTACTTC. Translating gives CATSRLEDHPGEQYF.

The rearrangement links TRBV2 to TRBJ2-2; D gene unclear. The V end was cut by 3 bases, the J end by 4 bases, with 6 bases between. The CDR3 totals 13 residues. Germline V lookup: CDR1 SNHLY, CDR2 FYNNEI. CDR3 amino acids: CASSDAATGELFF. For the CDR3, the DNA is TGTGCCAGCAGTGACGCAGCCACCGGGGAGCTGTTTTTT.

This sequence joins TRBV6-6 and TRBJ1-1; D is ambiguous. V was clipped by 3 bases and J by 4 bases, with 9 bases between them. This CDR3 has 13 residues. Germline V CDR1 and CDR2: MNHNY, SVGAGI (reference sequence). CDR3 protein: CASSYEAGTEAFF. In DNA form, the CDR3 reads TGTGCCAGCAGTTATGAGGCGGGCACTGAAGCTTTCTTT.

This clonotype was recorded a few times. One end of the junction is discordant with germline, which a read error may explain. CDR3 sequence: CASTNKVGPEDF. DNA of the CDR3: TGTGCCAGCACCAACAAGGTGGGTCCGGAAGACTTC. The genes are TRBV6-2 or TRBV6-3 and TRBJ2-1; D gene unclear. The CDR3 has 12 residues. Germline lookup yields CDR1 MNHEY and CDR2 SVGEGT.

This clonotype was seen a few times. The chain joins TRBV15 to TRBJ2-5; no definite D call. The better agreement between TRBJ2-7 and the DNA end casts doubt on the J call. CDR3 size: 15 residues. Germline loops: CDR1 LNHNV, CDR2 YYDKDF (reference sequence). DNA of the CDR3: TGTGCCACCAGCAGGGAGAGATACGGAACCTACGAGCAGTACTTC. It translates to CATSRERYGTYEQYF.

This chain links TRBV20-1 with TRBJ1-5, with no clear D. V was pared by 3 bases and J by 5 bases, with 11 bases between. This CDR3 spans 13 amino acids. Germline V lookup: CDR1 DFQATT, CDR2 SNEGSKA (reference sequence). The CDR3 nucleotides read TGCAGTGCTAGTTTTTCTGTTGATCAGCCCCAGCATTTT. Amino acid sequence: CSASFSVDQPQHF.

This clonotype has only a few counts. The V gene is TRBV11-2, the J gene TRBJ1-6, with D unclear. The germline gives CDR1 SGHAT, CDR2 FQNNGV. The CDR3 has 13 amino acids. Trimming cost V 2 bases and J 7 bases, with 6 bases left between them. DNA of the CDR3: TGTGCCAGCAGCTTATGGTCCAATTCACCCCTCCACTTT. Its protein product is CASSLWSNSPLHF.

The V call is TRBV20-1, the J call TRBJ2-7; possibly TRBD1 for D (6 bases). This CDR3 spans 14 amino acids. Germline V gives CDR1 DFQATT, CDR2 SNEGSKA (reference sequence). Trimming cost V 2 bases and J 5 bases, with 16 bases left between them. The CDR3: CSARRAGDMDEQYF. In DNA form, the CDR3 reads TGCAGTGCTAGAAGGGCAGGGGATATGGACGAGCAGTACTTC.

CDR3 DNA sequence: TGTGCCAGCACCACAACAGGGGGCGACACTGAAGCTTTCTTT. Its protein product is CASTTTGGDTEAFF. The chain joins TRBV27 to TRBJ1-1; 9 nucleotides line up with TRBD1. Trimming cost V 7 bases and J 3 bases; bases outside gene matches: 6. CDR3 length: 14 amino acids. Germline V CDR1 and CDR2: MNHEY, SMNVEV (reference sequence).

This clonotype was seen a few times. The V call is TRBV20-1, the J call TRBJ2-1, with 13 bases aligning to TRBD2. V dropped 4 bases and J dropped 4; count of bases not matched to a gene: 7. Per the germline V gene, CDR1 is DFQATT and CDR2 is SNEGSKA (reference sequence). The CDR3 totals 16 residues. CDR3 DNA: TGCAGTGCTAAAACTAGCGGGAGGGCCCGGTACAATGAGCAGTTCTTC. This sequence encodes CSAKTSGRARYNEQFF.